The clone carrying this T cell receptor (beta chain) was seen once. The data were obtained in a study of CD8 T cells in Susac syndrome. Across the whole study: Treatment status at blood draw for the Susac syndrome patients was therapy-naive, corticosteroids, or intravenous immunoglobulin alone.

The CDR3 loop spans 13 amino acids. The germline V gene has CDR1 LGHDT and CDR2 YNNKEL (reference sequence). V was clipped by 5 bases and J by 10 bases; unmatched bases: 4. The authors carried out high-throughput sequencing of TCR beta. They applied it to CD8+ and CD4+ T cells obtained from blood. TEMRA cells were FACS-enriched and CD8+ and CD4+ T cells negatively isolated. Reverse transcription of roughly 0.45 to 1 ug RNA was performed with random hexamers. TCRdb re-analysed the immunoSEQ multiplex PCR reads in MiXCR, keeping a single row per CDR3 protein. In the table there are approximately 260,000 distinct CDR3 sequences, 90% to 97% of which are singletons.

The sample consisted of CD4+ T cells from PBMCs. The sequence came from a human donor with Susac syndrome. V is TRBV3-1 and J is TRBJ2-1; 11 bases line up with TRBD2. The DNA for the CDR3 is TGTGCCAGCAGCTATAGCGGGAGGGAGGAGCAGTTCTTC. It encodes CASSYSGREEQFF.